This T cell receptor (beta chain) derives from a study of monozygotic twins with inflammatory bowel disease. Remarks on this clonotype: Its specificity is not known.

This CDR3 region has 17 residues. Germline CDR1 DFQATT, CDR2 SNEGSKA (reference sequence). General study results and limits: Among IBD patients, TCRbeta diversity (inverse Simpson) was lower than in healthy co-twins. Whether twins were concordant or discordant made no difference to repertoire similarity, possibly from limited power. Twins with IBD had fewer clonotypes in common with others than healthy twins, particularly during disease activity.

Both TCRalpha and TCRbeta cDNA were subjected to two nested PCRs lasting roughly 16 and 10 cycles. TCRdb re-analyzed the 5' RACE reads; it lists each CDR3 protein once, without DNA. Across roughly 150,000 distinct CDR3 sequences, the top ten clones capture around 2.5% of the sample. The clonotype comes from a human donor with ulcerative colitis or Crohn's disease, or a healthy co-twin of an affected twin (not recorded which). This chain links TRBV20-1 with TRBJ1-1; with no DNA, the TCRdb D assignment of TRBD1 cannot be verified. The sample consisted of blood. The CDR3 reads CSAHRPGTGGAGTEAFF.